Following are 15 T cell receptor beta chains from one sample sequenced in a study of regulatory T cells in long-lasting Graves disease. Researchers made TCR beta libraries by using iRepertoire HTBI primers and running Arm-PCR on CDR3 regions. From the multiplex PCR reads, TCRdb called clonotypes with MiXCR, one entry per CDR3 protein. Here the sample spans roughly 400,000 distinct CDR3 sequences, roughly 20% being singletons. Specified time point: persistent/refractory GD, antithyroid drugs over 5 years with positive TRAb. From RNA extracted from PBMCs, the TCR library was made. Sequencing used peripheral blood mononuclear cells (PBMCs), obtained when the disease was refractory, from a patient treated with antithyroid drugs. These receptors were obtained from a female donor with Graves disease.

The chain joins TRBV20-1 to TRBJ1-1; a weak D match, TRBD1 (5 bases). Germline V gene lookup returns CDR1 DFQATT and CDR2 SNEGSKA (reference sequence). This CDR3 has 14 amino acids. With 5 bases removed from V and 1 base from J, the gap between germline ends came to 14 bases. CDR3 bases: TGCAGTGCTCCCCCCCGGGGCAAGAACACTGAAGCTTTCTTT. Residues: CSAPPRGKNTEAFF.

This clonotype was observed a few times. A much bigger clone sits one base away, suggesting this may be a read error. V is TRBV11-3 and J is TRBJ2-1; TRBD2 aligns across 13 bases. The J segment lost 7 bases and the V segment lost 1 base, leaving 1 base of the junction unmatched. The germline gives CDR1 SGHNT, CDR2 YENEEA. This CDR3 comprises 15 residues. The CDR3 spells CASSLGTSGSNEQFF. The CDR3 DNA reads TGTGCCAGCAGCTTAGGGACTAGCGGGAGTAATGAGCAGTTCTTC.

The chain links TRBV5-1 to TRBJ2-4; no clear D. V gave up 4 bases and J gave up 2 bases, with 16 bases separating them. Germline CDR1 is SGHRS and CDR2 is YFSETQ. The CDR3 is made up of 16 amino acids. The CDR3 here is CASSPQTLASKNIQYF. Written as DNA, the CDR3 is TGCGCCAGCAGCCCACAGACCTTGGCATCCAAAAACATTCAGTACTTC.

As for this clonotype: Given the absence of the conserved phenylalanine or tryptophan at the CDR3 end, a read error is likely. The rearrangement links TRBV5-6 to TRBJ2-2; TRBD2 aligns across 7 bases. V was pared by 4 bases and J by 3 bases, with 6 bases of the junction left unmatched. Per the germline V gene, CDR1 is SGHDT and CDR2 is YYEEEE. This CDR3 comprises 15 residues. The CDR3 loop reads CASSLLAVDTGELFL. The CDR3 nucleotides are TGTGCCAGCAGCCTTCTAGCGGTCGACACCGGGGAGCTGTTTCTT.

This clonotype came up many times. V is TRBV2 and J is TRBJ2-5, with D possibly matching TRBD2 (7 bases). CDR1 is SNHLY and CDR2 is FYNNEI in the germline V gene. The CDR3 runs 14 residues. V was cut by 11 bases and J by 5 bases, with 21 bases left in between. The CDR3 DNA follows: TGTGCCCAGGGACACCCCTGGGGAGGGGAGACCCAGTACTTC. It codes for CAQGHPWGGETQYF.

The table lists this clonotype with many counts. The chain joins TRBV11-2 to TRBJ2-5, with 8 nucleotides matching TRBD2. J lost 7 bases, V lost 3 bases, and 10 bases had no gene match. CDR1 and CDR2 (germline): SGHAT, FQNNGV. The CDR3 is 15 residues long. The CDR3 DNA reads TGTGCCAGCAGCTTCGGGTCGGGAGGGCCGGGGACCCAGTACTTC. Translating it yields CASSFGSGGPGTQYF.

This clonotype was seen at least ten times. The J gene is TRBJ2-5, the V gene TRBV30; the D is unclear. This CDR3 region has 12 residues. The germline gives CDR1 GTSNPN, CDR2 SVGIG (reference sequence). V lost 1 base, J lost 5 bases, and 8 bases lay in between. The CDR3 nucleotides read TGTGCCTGGAGTGAGAGCGACGAGACCCAGTACTTC. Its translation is CAWSESDETQYF.

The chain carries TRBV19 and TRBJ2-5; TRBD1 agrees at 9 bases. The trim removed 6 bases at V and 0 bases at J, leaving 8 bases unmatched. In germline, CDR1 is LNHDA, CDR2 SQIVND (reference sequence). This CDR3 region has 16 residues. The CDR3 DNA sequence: TGTGCCAGTAGAAGTAAGACAGGGGGTCACCAAGAGACCCAGTACTTC. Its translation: CASRSKTGGHQETQYF.

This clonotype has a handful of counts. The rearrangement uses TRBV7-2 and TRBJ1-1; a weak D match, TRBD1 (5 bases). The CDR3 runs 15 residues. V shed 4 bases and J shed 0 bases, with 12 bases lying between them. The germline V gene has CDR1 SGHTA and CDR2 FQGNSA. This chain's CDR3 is CASSSWGTVNTEAFF. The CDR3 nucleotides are TGTGCCAGCAGCTCTTGGGGGACGGTGAACACTGAAGCTTTCTTT.

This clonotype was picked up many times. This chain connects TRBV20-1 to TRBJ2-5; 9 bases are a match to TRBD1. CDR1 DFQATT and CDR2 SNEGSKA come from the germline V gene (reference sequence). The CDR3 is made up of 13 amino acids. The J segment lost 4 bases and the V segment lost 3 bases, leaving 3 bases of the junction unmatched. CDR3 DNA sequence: TGCAGTGCTAGGGACAGGGGACGAGAGACCCAGTACTTC. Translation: CSARDRGRETQYF.

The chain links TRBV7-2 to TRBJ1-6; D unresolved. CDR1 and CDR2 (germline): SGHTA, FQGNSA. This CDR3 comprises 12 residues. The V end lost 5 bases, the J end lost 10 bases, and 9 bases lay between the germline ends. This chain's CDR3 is CASSTGSSPLHF. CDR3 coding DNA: TGTGCCAGCAGCACCGGGAGCTCACCCCTCCACTTT.

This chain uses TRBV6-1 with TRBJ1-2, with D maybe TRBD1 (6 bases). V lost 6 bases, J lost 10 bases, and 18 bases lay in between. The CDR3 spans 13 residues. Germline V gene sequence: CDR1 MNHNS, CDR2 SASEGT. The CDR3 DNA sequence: TGTGCCAGCAGCCTAGCCGGGACATTGTCCTACACCTTC. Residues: CASSLAGTLSYTF.

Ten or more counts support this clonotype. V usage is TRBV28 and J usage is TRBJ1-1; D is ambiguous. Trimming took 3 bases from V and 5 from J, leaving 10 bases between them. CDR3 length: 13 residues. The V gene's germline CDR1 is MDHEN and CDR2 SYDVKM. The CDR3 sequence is CASSFRQSTEAFF. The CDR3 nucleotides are TGTGCCAGCAGTTTTCGGCAGAGTACTGAAGCTTTCTTT.

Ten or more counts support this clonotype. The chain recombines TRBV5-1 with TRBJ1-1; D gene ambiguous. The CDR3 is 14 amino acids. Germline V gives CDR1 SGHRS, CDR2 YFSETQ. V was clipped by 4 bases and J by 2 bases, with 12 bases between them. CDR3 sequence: CASSATDLNTEAFF. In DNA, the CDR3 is TGCGCCAGCAGCGCCACGGACTTAAACACTGAAGCTTTCTTT.

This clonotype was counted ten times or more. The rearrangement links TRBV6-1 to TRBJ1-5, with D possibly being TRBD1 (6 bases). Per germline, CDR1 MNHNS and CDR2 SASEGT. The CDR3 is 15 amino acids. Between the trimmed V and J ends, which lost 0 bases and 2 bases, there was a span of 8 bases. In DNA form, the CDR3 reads TGTGCCAGCAGTGAAGCAGGGGGTGGCAATCAGCCCCAGCATTTT. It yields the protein CASSEAGGGNQPQHF.